Listed below are T cell receptor beta chains from one sample, sequenced in a study of blood T cell repertoires in COVID-19. Some clones are missing from TCRdb's copy, which holds only in-frame ones; the method was immunoSEQ multiplex PCR. This sample has approximately 53,000 clones; 82% occur once, and the top ten carry around 22%. Specimen: peripheral blood. The receptor source for this set is a woman aged 60-75 years with acute or convalescent COVID-19. The CDR3 runs from the conserved cysteine through the conserved F or W. D genes are given only for firm matches. The size entry is marked missing in some rows and otherwise reads once, few, many or a size class.

abundance: .
v_gene: TRBV7-8
d_gene: TRBD1
j_gene: TRBJ1-1
CDR3nt: TGTGCCAGCAGCTCCGCAGGGGGCTACACTGAAGCTTTCTTT
CDR3aa: CASSSAGGYTEAFF

abundance: .
v_gene: TRBV24-1
d_gene: TRBD1
j_gene: TRBJ2-7
CDR3nt: TGTGCCACCAGTGATATACGACAGGGTCCGCAGTACTTC
CDR3aa: CATSDIRQGPQYF

abundance: .
v_gene: TRBV7-2
d_gene: .
j_gene: TRBJ2-1
CDR3nt: TGTGCCAGCAGCTTAGTCCCGGCGGGACAGTTTCATAATGAGCAGTTCTTC
CDR3aa: CASSLVPAGQFHNEQFF

abundance: once
v_gene: TRBV12-3/TRBV12-4
d_gene: TRBD1
j_gene: TRBJ1-2
CDR3nt: TGTGCCAGCAGCTCCGGACAGGGTGGCTACACCTTC
CDR3aa: CASSSGQGGYTF

abundance: .
v_gene: TRBV6-5
d_gene: TRBD1
j_gene: TRBJ2-2
CDR3nt: TGTGCCAGCAGTTACTCGACAGGGGGGTTCACCGGGGAGCTGTTTTTT
CDR3aa: CASSYSTGGFTGELFF

abundance: .
v_gene: TRBV27
d_gene: .
j_gene: TRBJ2-5
CDR3nt: TGTGCCAGCGGCAGGGTGAAGGAGACCCAGTACTTC
CDR3aa: CASGRVKETQYF

abundance: .
v_gene: TRBV2
d_gene: TRBD2
j_gene: TRBJ2-3
CDR3nt: TGTGCCAGCAGACTACTAGCGGATACGCAGTATTTT
CDR3aa: CASRLLADTQYF

abundance: .
v_gene: TRBV29-1
d_gene: TRBD2
j_gene: TRBJ2-7
CDR3nt: TGCAGCGTTGAAGAGCTAGCGGGGCAAGGTCGGCGCAACGAGCAGTACTTC
CDR3aa: CSVEELAGQGRRNEQYF

abundance: .
v_gene: TRBV18
d_gene: .
j_gene: TRBJ2-7
CDR3nt: TGTGCCAGCTCACCCCTGAGCGACGAGCAGTACTTC
CDR3aa: CASSPLSDEQYF

abundance: .
v_gene: TRBV4-1
d_gene: TRBD1
j_gene: TRBJ2-1
CDR3nt: TGCGCCAGCAGCTACCGGGACAGGGGTATGGATGAGCAGTTCTTC
CDR3aa: CASSYRDRGMDEQFF

abundance: .
v_gene: TRBV18
d_gene: TRBD1
j_gene: TRBJ2-2
CDR3nt: TGTGCCAGCTCCCCCGGGACAGCGAACACCGGGGAGCTGTTTTTT
CDR3aa: CASSPGTANTGELFF

abundance: .
v_gene: TRBV7-9
d_gene: .
j_gene: TRBJ1-1
CDR3nt: TGTGCCAGCAGCCGTACCGGGGGCACTGAAGCTTTCTTT
CDR3aa: CASSRTGGTEAFF

abundance: .
v_gene: TRBV6-5
d_gene: .
j_gene: TRBJ2-1
CDR3nt: TGTGCCAGCAGGGGCACCGATAATGAGCAGTTCTTC
CDR3aa: CASRGTDNEQFF

abundance: .
v_gene: TRBV4-1
d_gene: .
j_gene: TRBJ1-3
CDR3nt: TGCGCCAGCAGTCCAGGACAATTCTCTGGAAACACCATATATTTT
CDR3aa: CASSPGQFSGNTIYF

abundance: .
v_gene: TRBV12-5
d_gene: .
j_gene: TRBJ2-7
CDR3nt: TGTGCTAGTGGCCTCGTACTCGGACTCCGTATTGAGCAGTACTTC
CDR3aa: CASGLVLGLRIEQYF

abundance: .
v_gene: TRBV24-1
d_gene: .
j_gene: TRBJ2-1
CDR3nt: TGTGCCACCAGTGATTCAAATGAGCAGTTCTTC
CDR3aa: CATSDSNEQFF

abundance: .
v_gene: TRBV6-6
d_gene: TRBD2
j_gene: TRBJ2-7
CDR3nt: TGTGCCAGCAGTCGGACTAGTGACGAGCAGTACTTC
CDR3aa: CASSRTSDEQYF

abundance: .
v_gene: TRBV3-1/TRBV3-2
d_gene: TRBD2
j_gene: TRBJ2-3
CDR3nt: TGTGCCAGCAGCCAAGGTCTTGCGGGGGCAGATACGCAGTATTTT
CDR3aa: CASSQGLAGADTQYF

abundance: .
v_gene: TRBV9
d_gene: .
j_gene: TRBJ2-1
CDR3nt: TGTGCCAGCAGCGACGCCGGGAATGAGCAGTTCTTC
CDR3aa: CASSDAGNEQFF

abundance: .
v_gene: TRBV10-1
d_gene: TRBD1
j_gene: TRBJ2-7
CDR3nt: TGCGCCAGCAGAGGACAGGGATACGAGCAGTACTTC
CDR3aa: CASRGQGYEQYF

abundance: .
v_gene: TRBV10-3
d_gene: TRBD2
j_gene: TRBJ2-7
CDR3nt: TGTGCCATCAGTTCCGGACTAGCGGATCCCTACGAGCAGTACTTC
CDR3aa: CAISSGLADPYEQYF

abundance: .
v_gene: TRBV6-2/TRBV6-3
d_gene: .
j_gene: TRBJ1-1
CDR3nt: TGTGCCAGCAGCAAGGACAGCCTGAACACTGAAGCTTTCTTT
CDR3aa: CASSKDSLNTEAFF

abundance: .
v_gene: TRBV4-1
d_gene: .
j_gene: TRBJ1-2
CDR3nt: TGCGCCAGCAGCTACGAACCACATTCGGAGGGCTACACCTTC
CDR3aa: CASSYEPHSEGYTF

abundance: .
v_gene: TRBV14
d_gene: .
j_gene: TRBJ1-2
CDR3nt: TGTGCCAGCAGCCCACAGGACAGACATGGCTACACCTTC
CDR3aa: CASSPQDRHGYTF

abundance: .
v_gene: TRBV7-6
d_gene: .
j_gene: TRBJ1-2
CDR3nt: TGTGCCAGCAGCCCTACACCAGGGTACGGCTACACCTTC
CDR3aa: CASSPTPGYGYTF

abundance: .
v_gene: TRBV29-1
d_gene: .
j_gene: TRBJ1-2
CDR3nt: TGCAGCGTTCCTGAGCCAGGGTATGGCTACACCTTC
CDR3aa: CSVPEPGYGYTF

abundance: .
v_gene: TRBV27
d_gene: .
j_gene: TRBJ2-6
CDR3nt: TGTGCCAGCAGTTTCGTGGACAGTACCTCTGGGGCCAACGTCCTGACTTTC
CDR3aa: CASSFVDSTSGANVLTF

abundance: .
v_gene: TRBV10-3
d_gene: .
j_gene: TRBJ2-1
CDR3nt: TGTGCCATCACTTCTCGGGAGAACAATGAGCAGTTCTTC
CDR3aa: CAITSRENNEQFF

abundance: .
v_gene: TRBV7-8
d_gene: TRBD1
j_gene: TRBJ1-2
CDR3nt: TGTGCCAGCAGCTACCTCGGCAGGGGGCAGAGGTATGGCTACACCTTC
CDR3aa: CASSYLGRGQRYGYTF

abundance: .
v_gene: TRBV2
d_gene: .
j_gene: TRBJ2-2
CDR3nt: TGTGCCACCCAACTACAGGGAAACACCGGGGAGCTGTTTTTT
CDR3aa: CATQLQGNTGELFF

abundance: .
v_gene: TRBV5-1
d_gene: .
j_gene: TRBJ1-1
CDR3nt: TGCGCCAGCAGCCCGGGGACCGATACAGGGCAAACTGAAGCTTTCTTT
CDR3aa: CASSPGTDTGQTEAFF

abundance: once
v_gene: TRBV7-8
d_gene: TRBD2
j_gene: TRBJ2-3
CDR3nt: TGTGCCAGCACCATTAGCGGGGGGGCGGGCACAGATACGCAGTATTTT
CDR3aa: CASTISGGAGTDTQYF

abundance: .
v_gene: TRBV15
d_gene: TRBD1
j_gene: TRBJ1-2
CDR3nt: TGTGCCACCAGCTCTCGACAGGGGTCTGGCTACACCTTC
CDR3aa: CATSSRQGSGYTF

abundance: .
v_gene: TRBV7-9
d_gene: TRBD1
j_gene: TRBJ1-1
CDR3nt: TGTGCCAGCAGCTTAGCCACAGGGGGGGGAACTGAAGCTTTCTTT
CDR3aa: CASSLATGGGTEAFF

abundance: .
v_gene: TRBV19
d_gene: TRBD1
j_gene: TRBJ1-6
CDR3nt: TGTGCCAGTACCCCTACTCGGACAGGACCGAATTCACCCCTCCACTTT
CDR3aa: CASTPTRTGPNSPLHF

abundance: .
v_gene: TRBV5-1
d_gene: .
j_gene: TRBJ1-4
CDR3nt: TGCGCCAGCAGCTTGGCAGCAGGGATGGAGGAAAAACTGTTTTTT
CDR3aa: CASSLAAGMEEKLFF

abundance: .
v_gene: TRBV4-1
d_gene: .
j_gene: TRBJ1-2
CDR3nt: TGCGCCAGCAGCCAAGGGGGCAGGGCGCCTGGCTACACCTTC
CDR3aa: CASSQGGRAPGYTF

abundance: .
v_gene: TRBV6-6
d_gene: .
j_gene: TRBJ1-3
CDR3nt: TGTGCCAGCAGTTACCCAGGGGTTTCAGGAAACACCATATATTTT
CDR3aa: CASSYPGVSGNTIYF

abundance: .
v_gene: TRBV19
d_gene: TRBD1
j_gene: TRBJ1-4
CDR3nt: TGTGCCAGTAGTCCGACGGGACAGGGGATTCGTACTAATGAAAAACTGTTTTTT
CDR3aa: CASSPTGQGIRTNEKLFF

abundance: few
v_gene: TRBV27
d_gene: .
j_gene: TRBJ1-5
CDR3nt: TGTGCCAGCAGTCCATACAGGAGCAATCAGCCCCAGCATTTT
CDR3aa: CASSPYRSNQPQHF

abundance: .
v_gene: TRBV10-1
d_gene: .
j_gene: TRBJ1-2
CDR3nt: TGCGCCAGCAGAGCAGGGTGCGGCTACACCTTC
CDR3aa: CASRAGCGYTF

abundance: .
v_gene: TRBV9
d_gene: .
j_gene: TRBJ1-2
CDR3nt: TGTGCCAGCAGCGGACAGCTCTATTCTAACTATGGCTACACCTTC
CDR3aa: CASSGQLYSNYGYTF

abundance: .
v_gene: TRBV6-5
d_gene: .
j_gene: TRBJ2-3
CDR3nt: TGTGCCAGCAGTTACTCGGCCGCGGGCCCAGATACGCAGTATTTT
CDR3aa: CASSYSAAGPDTQYF

abundance: few
v_gene: TRBV4-1
d_gene: TRBD1
j_gene: TRBJ1-2
CDR3nt: TGCGCCAGCAGCCAACCCAGGGGGGACGGCTACACCTTC
CDR3aa: CASSQPRGDGYTF

abundance: .
v_gene: TRBV6-1
d_gene: TRBD1
j_gene: TRBJ1-3
CDR3nt: TGTGCCAGCAGTGAACGGACAGGGTCTGGAAACACCATATATTTT
CDR3aa: CASSERTGSGNTIYF

abundance: .
v_gene: TRBV21-1
d_gene: .
j_gene: TRBJ2-5
CDR3nt: TGTGCCAGCAGCAAAGGGCGAGGGACAGCGCAAGAGACCCAGTACTTC
CDR3aa: CASSKGRGTAQETQYF

abundance: once
v_gene: TRBV5-4
d_gene: .
j_gene: TRBJ1-1
CDR3nt: TGTGCCAGCAGTACCTGGGCAGTCATGAACACTGAAGCTTTCTTT
CDR3aa: CASSTWAVMNTEAFF

abundance: once
v_gene: TRBV18
d_gene: TRBD2
j_gene: TRBJ2-2
CDR3nt: TGTGCCAGCTCCCGCAGTCCGGGACTAGAGACCGGGGAGCTGTTTTTT
CDR3aa: CASSRSPGLETGELFF

abundance: .
v_gene: TRBV12-5
d_gene: .
j_gene: TRBJ1-1
CDR3nt: TGTGCTAGTGCCCTGAAAGCCGGGGACACTGAAGCTTTCTTT
CDR3aa: CASALKAGDTEAFF

abundance: .
v_gene: TRBV19
d_gene: .
j_gene: TRBJ1-1
CDR3nt: TGTGCCAGTGGAGCCGGACGGGGGAAAACTGAAGCTTTCTTT
CDR3aa: CASGAGRGKTEAFF

abundance: .
v_gene: TRBV5-1
d_gene: .
j_gene: TRBJ2-7
CDR3nt: TGCGCCAGCAGCTCGGGACTCCTCTCCTACGAGCAGTACTTC
CDR3aa: CASSSGLLSYEQYF

abundance: .
v_gene: TRBV9
d_gene: .
j_gene: TRBJ2-5
CDR3nt: TGTGCCAGCAGCCCCCGGGGTGAGGAGACCCAGTACTTC
CDR3aa: CASSPRGEETQYF

abundance: few
v_gene: TRBV29-1
d_gene: TRBD1
j_gene: TRBJ2-2
CDR3nt: TGCAGCGTTGAGGGGCGAACGGGACAGGGGTTCGGGGAGCTGTTTTTT
CDR3aa: CSVEGRTGQGFGELFF

abundance: .
v_gene: TRBV7-6
d_gene: .
j_gene: TRBJ1-2
CDR3nt: TGTGCCAGCAGGTCCGCAGGGGCCTCTGGCTACACCTTC
CDR3aa: CASRSAGASGYTF

abundance: once
v_gene: TRBV9
d_gene: TRBD1
j_gene: TRBJ1-6
CDR3nt: TGTGCCAGCAGCCCCCTGGGAGGGGGACAGGGATATTCACCCCTCCACTTT
CDR3aa: CASSPLGGGQGYSPLHF

abundance: .
v_gene: TRBV30
d_gene: TRBD1
j_gene: TRBJ2-4
CDR3nt: TGTGCCTGGAGTCGGGACAGGGTCGGCAAAAACATTCAGTACTTC
CDR3aa: CAWSRDRVGKNIQYF

abundance: .
v_gene: TRBV30
d_gene: .
j_gene: TRBJ1-2
CDR3nt: TGTGCCTGGAGGCCCCAGGGGAACTATGGCTACACCTTC
CDR3aa: CAWRPQGNYGYTF

abundance: .
v_gene: TRBV7-9
d_gene: .
j_gene: TRBJ2-5
CDR3nt: TGTGCCAGCATTGGGGGCTGGGGTAGGAGCCAAGAGACCCAGTACTTC
CDR3aa: CASIGGWGRSQETQYF

abundance: .
v_gene: TRBV6-2/TRBV6-3
d_gene: .
j_gene: TRBJ1-5
CDR3nt: TGTGCCAGCAGTTTGTCAGGGAATCAGCCCCAGCATTTT
CDR3aa: CASSLSGNQPQHF